Below are 2 T cell receptor beta chains sequenced from a single sample in a study of breast tumors, draining lymph nodes, adjacent tissues. TCRdb reprocessed the multiplex PCR reads via MiXCR and lists one record per CDR3 protein. The sample comprises 200,000 to 250,000 distinct CDR3 sequences, 32% of which are singletons, and 1.4% rests with the top ten. Samples came from axillary lymph nodes draining the breast cancer. Specimen: axillary lymph node tissue. Receptors were obtained from a female donor with breast cancer. Some clones in this sample may be carry-over from other donors' samples.

The sample holds many counts of this clonotype. J is TRBJ2-7 and V is TRBV5-1; 7 bases are a match to TRBD1. J gave up 3 bases and V 6 bases, and 6 bases lay outside the gene matches. The V gene's germline CDR1 is SGHRS and CDR2 YFSETQ. The CDR3 is 13 amino acids. The CDR3 reads CASTGTDFYEQYF. Here the CDR3 DNA reads TGCGCCAGCACCGGGACAGATTTCTACGAGCAGTACTTC.

This clonotype was detected many times. The chain links TRBV10-2 to TRBJ2-7, with a possible D match to TRBD1 (6 bases). The CDR3 length is 14 residues. Germline CDR1 WSHSY, CDR2 SAAADI. V was trimmed by 6 bases and J by 4 bases, leaving 16 bases between them. The CDR3 DNA sequence: TGCGCCAGCAGGGGGGCCCGGAAAGGTTACGAGCAGTACTTC. This translates into CASRGARKGYEQYF.